These 12 T cell receptor beta chains share one sample of origin, sequenced in a study of cytomegalovirus exposure and HLA in healthy donors. Clones were read by immunoSEQ multiplex PCR, and TCRdb kept only the in-frame ones, dropping some. The sample shows 140,000 or so clones, about 90% of them seen only once. Sequencing used PBMCs. The receptors were gathered from a woman aged 25 to 39 in good health and CMV-seropositive.

This chain connects TRBV6-6 to TRBJ1-3, with D possibly matching TRBD1 (5 bases). V was clipped by 7 bases and J by 1 base, with 11 bases between them. The CDR3 sequence is 14 residues long. Per germline, CDR1 MNHNY and CDR2 SVGAGI (reference sequence). The CDR3 coding sequence is TGTGCCAGCACCCACGACAGTTCTGGAAACACCATATATTTT. Translating it yields CASTHDSSGNTIYF.

The rearrangement uses TRBV18 and TRBJ2-5, with 7 positions matching TRBD2. Unmatched junction bases numbered 0, after V lost 2 bases and J lost 3 bases. This CDR3 is 13 amino acids long. Germline lookup yields CDR1 KGHSH and CDR2 LQKENI. The CDR3 reads CASSPGTKETQYF. The CDR3 DNA reads as TGTGCCAGCTCACCAGGGACTAAAGAGACCCAGTACTTC.

V and J are TRBV5-1 and TRBJ1-1; no definite D call. The CDR3 is 17 amino acids. Trimming took off 4 bases at V and 3 bases at J, with 22 bases between the two ends. The germline CDR1 and CDR2 sequences are SGHRS and YFSETQ. CDR3 loop: CASSDPKIGWGDTEAFF. The CDR3 DNA is TGCGCCAGCAGCGACCCCAAAATCGGTTGGGGAGACACTGAAGCTTTCTTT.

The V call is TRBV12-2, the J call TRBJ2-5; TRBD1, the D gene given by the table, was not confirmed from the DNA. TRBV12-2 has pseudogene status. The CDR3 contains 14 residues. The CDR3 is CASRRQGLQETQYF. The CDR3 bases are TGTGCAAGTCGCCGACAGGGACTCCAAGAGACCCAGTACTTC.

The rearrangement uses TRBV7-6 and TRBJ2-3; D is uncertain. CDR1 is SGHVS, CDR2 FNYEAQ, per germline. The germline V and J ends were trimmed by 3 bases and 3 bases, with 4 bases remaining between them. The CDR3 spans 12 residues. The CDR3 sequence: CASSFGTDTQYF. The CDR3, as DNA: TGTGCCAGCAGCTTCGGGACAGATACGCAGTATTTT.

The CDR3: CASKGRLLQTYEQYF. The CDR3 DNA sequence: TGTGCCAGCAAGGGGCGGCTTCTTCAAACCTACGAGCAGTACTTC. The chain joins TRBV28 to TRBJ2-7; the D gene is possibly TRBD1 (5 bases). Germline loops: CDR1 MDHEN, CDR2 SYDVKM. V shed 7 bases and J shed 2 bases, with 18 bases lying between them. This CDR3 has 15 amino acids. Based on the CDR3 plus reference TRBV28 and TRBJ2-7, the full variable domain is DVKVTQSSRYLVKRTGEKVFLECVQDMDHENMFWYRQDPGLGLRLIYFSYDVKMKEKGDIPEGYSVSREKKERFSLILESASTNQTSMYLCASKGRLLQTYEQYFGPGTRLTVT.

The chain employs TRBV4-2 and TRBJ2-4; 7 bases align to TRBD1. CDR3 length: 17 amino acids. Trimming took 0 bases from V and 8 from J; bases not matched to a gene: 13. CDR1 is LGHNA, CDR2 YNFKEQ, per germline. CDR3: CASSQEFGRYRGDIQYF. In nucleotides, the CDR3 is TGTGCCAGCAGCCAAGAGTTTGGACGCTACAGGGGAGACATTCAGTACTTC.

The chain combines TRBV7-2 with TRBJ1-5; 8 bases are shared with TRBD1. The CDR3 extends over 16 amino acids. J gave up 5 bases and V 6 bases, and 12 bases lay outside the gene matches. Germline CDR1 is SGHTA and CDR2 is FQGNSA. The chain's CDR3 is CASSLRTQGAHQPQHF. CDR3 sequence (DNA): TGTGCCAGCAGTCTTAGAACGCAGGGGGCCCATCAGCCCCAGCATTTT. The whole variable domain, remainder taken from reference TRBV7-2 and TRBJ1-5, is GAGVSQSPSNKVTEKGKDVELRCDPISGHTALYWYRQSLGQGLEFLIYFQGNSAPDKSGLPSDRFSAERTGGSVSTLTIQRTQQEDSAVYLCASSLRTQGAHQPQHFGDGTRLSIL.

The rearrangement joins TRBV27 to TRBJ1-4; unclear D gene. Trimming removed 6 bases from V and 0 bases from J, with 20 bases in between. This CDR3 is built from 18 residues. Germline V gene sequence: CDR1 MNHEY, CDR2 SMNVEV (reference sequence). CDR3 sequence (DNA): TGTGCCAGCAGATCTAACACACGGGAAGCCGCAACTAATGAAAAACTGTTTTTT. This sequence encodes CASRSNTREAATNEKLFF. The whole variable domain, remainder taken from reference TRBV27 and TRBJ1-4, is EAQVTQNPRYLITVTGKKLTVTCSQNMNHEYMSWYRQDPGLGLRQIYYSMNVEVTDKGDVPEGYKVSRKEKRNFPLILESPSPNQTSLYFCASRSNTREAATNEKLFFGSGTQLSVL.

The rearrangement links TRBV5-5 to TRBJ1-6; the D is unclear. CDR3 size: 14 residues. Between the trimmed V and J ends, which lost 2 bases and 7 bases, there was a span of 10 bases. Germline lookup yields CDR1 SGHKS and CDR2 YYEKEE (reference sequence). DNA of the CDR3: TGTGCCAGCAGCTTCGCCCTACCCAATTCACCCCTCCACTTT. Translation gives CASSFALPNSPLHF.

The chain uses TRBV9 and TRBJ1-1; D is unclear. CDR1 SGDLS and CDR2 YYNGEE come from the germline V gene. The CDR3 contains 15 residues. V was shortened by 4 bases and J by 5 bases, with 18 bases between the two germline ends. The CDR3 nucleotides are TGTGCCAGCAGCCTCCAGGATTGGGCATGGACTGAAGCTTTCTTT. It encodes CASSLQDWAWTEAFF.

This chain links TRBV2 with TRBJ2-3, with unresolved D. The V gene lost 4 bases and the J gene lost 6 bases, with 17 bases spanning the gap. Looked up from germline, CDR1 is SNHLY and CDR2 is FYNNEI. The length of the CDR3 is 15 residues. This chain's CDR3 is CASSALTPPADTQYF. Written as DNA, the CDR3 is TGTGCCAGCAGTGCCCTGACTCCTCCCGCGGATACGCAGTATTTT.